These T cell receptor beta chains were read from a single sample in a study of T cells in tumors after PD-1 blockade. TCRdb's copy holds only in-frame clones and misses some; the assay was immunoSEQ multiplex PCR. Of some 4,000 clones detected, 60% to 70% appear once; the ten largest clones hold approximately 18%. The source was tumor tissue, collected before anti-PD-1 treatment. Every receptor here comes from a human donor with basal cell carcinoma. CDR3s include the opening cysteine and the closing phenylalanine or tryptophan. D genes are given only for firm matches. A clone size is listed for some rows: how often the clone was seen (once, few, many), or a class if it is expanded.

D: NA
V: TRBV4-2
J: TRBJ2-5
size: NA
DNA: TGTGCCAGCAGCCAGGACCGAACCGCCCAAGAGACCCAGTACTTC
CDR3: CASSQDRTAQETQYF

D: TRBD2
V: TRBV11-1
J: TRBJ2-1
size: few
DNA: TGTGCCAGCAGCTTACAAAGGACTAGTCTGTACAATGAGCAGTTCTTC
CDR3: CASSLQRTSLYNEQFF

D: NA
V: TRBV3-1/TRBV3-2
J: TRBJ2-1
size: NA
DNA: TGTGCCAGCAGCCAAGGAGACACTATGTACAATGAGCAGTTCTTC
CDR3: CASSQGDTMYNEQFF

D: NA
V: TRBV9
J: TRBJ1-1
size: NA
DNA: TGTGCCAGCAGCCCGAACGGGTATGAAGCTTTCTTT
CDR3: CASSPNGYEAFF

D: TRBD1
V: TRBV2
J: TRBJ2-7
size: NA
DNA: TGTGCCAGCAGTGGCCCGCGCTCGACAGGGGCCGAGCAGTACTTC
CDR3: CASSGPRSTGAEQYF

D: NA
V: TRBV5-4
J: TRBJ2-2
size: NA
DNA: TGTGCCAGCAGCTTCTACACCGGGGAGCTGTTTTTT
CDR3: CASSFYTGELFF

D: TRBD2
V: TRBV7-3
J: TRBJ2-5
size: NA
DNA: TGTGCCAGCAGCTTGGGAGGGGAAGAGACCCAGTACTTC
CDR3: CASSLGGEETQYF

D: NA
V: TRBV4-1
J: TRBJ2-7
size: NA
DNA: TGCGCCAGCAGCCAAGATCCTGGTCGGTACGAGCAGTACTTC
CDR3: CASSQDPGRYEQYF

D: NA
V: TRBV5-1
J: TRBJ2-3
size: NA
DNA: TGCGCCAGCAGCTGGGGACGCCTAGATACGCAGTATTTT
CDR3: CASSWGRLDTQYF

D: NA
V: TRBV5-1
J: TRBJ2-2
size: NA
DNA: TGCGCCAGCAGCTTGGAGGGGGGCCCAAACACCGGGGAGCTGTTTTTT
CDR3: CASSLEGGPNTGELFF

D: NA
V: TRBV2
J: TRBJ2-5
size: NA
DNA: TGTGCCAGCGCGGCAGAAGAGACCCAGTACTTC
CDR3: CASAAEETQYF